The rows below give T cell receptor beta chains drawn from one sample of a study of T cells in Graves' hyperthyroidism and ophthalmopathy. TCRdb reprocessed the multiplex PCR reads via MiXCR and lists one record per CDR3 protein. This repertoire shows approximately 720,000 distinct CDR3 sequences, 15% to 20% found once; its top ten account for 16%. Material for sequencing was blood. The receptors originated from a woman aged 45-65 years with Graves' hyperthyroidism that later progressed to Graves' ophthalmopathy. The CDR3 runs from the conserved cysteine through the conserved F or W. D genes are given only for firm matches. Rows give clone size only sometimes, using once, few, many, or a class for an expanded clone.

J gene: TRBJ2-7
V gene: TRBV20-1
clone size: many
D gene: TRBD2
CDR3 length: 13
CDR3 DNA: TGCAGTGCACCTAGCGGGGGGGGATACGAGCAGTACTTC
CDR3 protein: CSAPSGGGYEQYF

J gene: TRBJ1-3
V gene: TRBV5-1
clone size: few
D gene: .
CDR3 length: 15
CDR3 DNA: TGCGCCAGCAGCTTGGGCGGGGGCGTTGGAAACACCATATATTTT
CDR3 protein: CASSLGGGVGNTIYF

J gene: TRBJ2-3
V gene: TRBV11-2
clone size: many
D gene: TRBD2
CDR3 length: 14
CDR3 DNA: TGTGCCAGCAGCCTCCTCGGGGGGGCTGATACGCAGTATTTT
CDR3 protein: CASSLLGGADTQYF

J gene: TRBJ2-5
V gene: TRBV6-6
clone size: .
D gene: .
CDR3 length: 15
CDR3 DNA: TGTGCCAGCAGTTACGGTTTCAGCAGCCAAGAGACCCAGTACTTC
CDR3 protein: CASSYGFSSQETQYF

J gene: TRBJ2-7
V gene: TRBV5-1
clone size: many
D gene: TRBD1
CDR3 length: 13
CDR3 DNA: TGCGCCAGCAGGTTGGGACAGAGGGGCGAGCAGTACTTC
CDR3 protein: CASRLGQRGEQYF

J gene: TRBJ1-5
V gene: TRBV6-1
clone size: many
D gene: TRBD1
CDR3 length: 15
CDR3 DNA: TGTGCCAGCAGTTGGGGACAGGGGGAGAATCAGCCCCAGCATTTT
CDR3 protein: CASSWGQGENQPQHF

J gene: TRBJ2-3
V gene: TRBV20-1
clone size: many
D gene: TRBD2
CDR3 length: 17
CDR3 DNA: TGCAGTGCTACAGGGACTAGCGGGGGGGAAATCACAGATACGCAGTATTTT
CDR3 protein: CSATGTSGGEITDTQYF

J gene: TRBJ1-1
V gene: TRBV19
clone size: .
D gene: .
CDR3 length: 14
CDR3 DNA: TGTGCCAGTACCCAAGGTGGGGTGCGGACTGAAGCTTTCTTT
CDR3 protein: CASTQGGVRTEAFF

J gene: TRBJ2-7
V gene: TRBV4-1
clone size: few
D gene: .
CDR3 length: 16
CDR3 DNA: TGCGCCAGCAGCCAAGAAGTCCTCGGTGAGAATTACGAGCAGTACTTC
CDR3 protein: CASSQEVLGENYEQYF

J gene: TRBJ2-5
V gene: TRBV3-1
clone size: many
D gene: TRBD1
CDR3 length: 13
CDR3 DNA: TGTGCCAGCAGTATCAGGGGGCGGGAGACCCAGTACTTC
CDR3 protein: CASSIRGRETQYF

J gene: TRBJ2-4
V gene: TRBV3-1
clone size: many
D gene: TRBD2
CDR3 length: 14
CDR3 DNA: TGTGCCAGCAGTCGAACTAGCGGGGGAGGCATTCAGTACTTC
CDR3 protein: CASSRTSGGGIQYF

J gene: TRBJ1-3
V gene: TRBV20-1
clone size: many
D gene: .
CDR3 length: 14
CDR3 DNA: TGCAGTGCTAGAGAGTCGACCTCTGGAAACACCATATATTTT
CDR3 protein: CSARESTSGNTIYF

J gene: TRBJ2-2
V gene: TRBV27
clone size: .
D gene: .
CDR3 length: 14
CDR3 DNA: TGTGCCAGCGGACTCCCATTGTCCCCCGGGGAGCTGTTTTTT
CDR3 protein: CASGLPLSPGELFF

J gene: TRBJ1-2
V gene: TRBV5-4
clone size: .
D gene: .
CDR3 length: 15
CDR3 DNA: TGTGCCAGCAGCACAGGCCCCACCACGGCCTATGGCTACACCTTC
CDR3 protein: CASSTGPTTAYGYTF

J gene: TRBJ1-1
V gene: TRBV6-6
clone size: many
D gene: .
CDR3 length: 15
CDR3 DNA: TGTGCCAGCAGTTACTCGACCGCCGGGGACACTGAAGCTTTCTTT
CDR3 protein: CASSYSTAGDTEAFF

J gene: TRBJ2-7
V gene: TRBV3-1
clone size: few
D gene: .
CDR3 length: 16
CDR3 DNA: TGTGCCAGCAGCCATACCATGACTAGTCGGTTGCTCGAGCAGTACTTC
CDR3 protein: CASSHTMTSRLLEQYF

J gene: TRBJ1-1
V gene: TRBV19
clone size: few
D gene: .
CDR3 length: 15
CDR3 DNA: TGTGCCAGTAGTATGGGGGTAGACACGAACACTGAAGCTTTCTTT
CDR3 protein: CASSMGVDTNTEAFF

J gene: TRBJ1-4
V gene: TRBV12-3/TRBV12-4
clone size: .
D gene: TRBD1
CDR3 length: 13
CDR3 DNA: TGTGCCACGGGGGGACAGGGGAACGGAAAACTGTTTTTT
CDR3 protein: CATGGQGNGKLFF

J gene: TRBJ1-3
V gene: TRBV29-1
clone size: once
D gene: TRBD1
CDR3 length: 14
CDR3 DNA: TGCAGCGTCACCGGGACAGGGTCTGGAAACACCATATATTTT
CDR3 protein: CSVTGTGSGNTIYF

J gene: TRBJ1-2
V gene: TRBV9
clone size: .
D gene: .
CDR3 length: 14
CDR3 DNA: TGTGCCAGCAGCGCCGAGGGAGCCCGCAATGGCTACACCTTC
CDR3 protein: CASSAEGARNGYTF

J gene: TRBJ2-4
V gene: TRBV12-3/TRBV12-4
clone size: few
D gene: .
CDR3 length: 19
CDR3 DNA: TGTGCCAGCTTGAGACGGGACCCCTTTTTTTCCCAGGTCAAAAACATTCAGTACTTC
CDR3 protein: CASLRRDPFFSQVKNIQYF

J gene: TRBJ1-5
V gene: TRBV6-1
clone size: .
D gene: .
CDR3 length: 15
CDR3 DNA: TGTGCCAGCAGTGAAGAGATATCAGGGTCCCAGCCCCAGCATTTT
CDR3 protein: CASSEEISGSQPQHF

J gene: TRBJ2-5
V gene: TRBV9
clone size: few
D gene: TRBD1
CDR3 length: 17
CDR3 DNA: TGTGCCAGCAGCGTAGCGGGGACAGCAACCCAACAAGAGACCCAGTACTTC
CDR3 protein: CASSVAGTATQQETQYF

J gene: TRBJ1-2
V gene: TRBV9
clone size: few
D gene: .
CDR3 length: 14
CDR3 DNA: TGTGCCAGCAGCGTAGGTCGGACAGCCGATGGCTACACCTTC
CDR3 protein: CASSVGRTADGYTF

J gene: TRBJ2-3
V gene: TRBV6-1
clone size: .
D gene: .
CDR3 length: 14
CDR3 DNA: TGTGCCAGCAGCGAGTTATTGGGAACAGATACGCAGTATTTT
CDR3 protein: CASSELLGTDTQYF

J gene: TRBJ1-3
V gene: TRBV3-1
clone size: .
D gene: .
CDR3 length: 15
CDR3 DNA: TGTGCCAGCAGCCAGGGAGGGGTAACTGGAGACACCATATATTTT
CDR3 protein: CASSQGGVTGDTIYF

J gene: TRBJ2-7
V gene: TRBV5-5
clone size: .
D gene: .
CDR3 length: 14
CDR3 DNA: TGTGCCAGCAGCTTGACTATGAGGTCCTACGAGCAGTACTTC
CDR3 protein: CASSLTMRSYEQYF

J gene: TRBJ1-2
V gene: TRBV10-3
clone size: .
D gene: TRBD1
CDR3 length: 14
CDR3 DNA: TGTGCCATCAGTTGGACAGGGGCGAAGGAGGGCTACACCTTC
CDR3 protein: CAISWTGAKEGYTF

J gene: TRBJ2-2
V gene: TRBV5-5
clone size: .
D gene: TRBD2
CDR3 length: 16
CDR3 DNA: TGCGCCAGCAGACGTATAGCGGGGGCTAACACCGGGGAGCTGTTTTTT
CDR3 protein: CASRRIAGANTGELFF

J gene: TRBJ2-1
V gene: TRBV9
clone size: few
D gene: .
CDR3 length: 15
CDR3 DNA: TGTGCCAGCAGCGATTCCAAAAGCTCCTACAATGAGCAGTTCTTC
CDR3 protein: CASSDSKSSYNEQFF

J gene: TRBJ1-1
V gene: TRBV9
clone size: .
D gene: .
CDR3 length: 15
CDR3 DNA: TGTGCCAGCAGCGTAGGCTCGGGGTCGGGCACTGAAGCTTTCTTT
CDR3 protein: CASSVGSGSGTEAFF

J gene: TRBJ2-3
V gene: TRBV15
clone size: once
D gene: .
CDR3 length: 15
CDR3 DNA: TGTGCCACCAGCAGGGTCTCCGACGGGCGAGATACGCAGTATTTT
CDR3 protein: CATSRVSDGRDTQYF

J gene: TRBJ2-1
V gene: TRBV3-1
clone size: many
D gene: TRBD2
CDR3 length: 17
CDR3 DNA: TGTGCCAGCAGCCAAGGAGGGGGACTAGCGGCCTACAATGAGCAGTTCTTC
CDR3 protein: CASSQGGGLAAYNEQFF

J gene: TRBJ1-2
V gene: TRBV4-2
clone size: .
D gene: .
CDR3 length: 13
CDR3 DNA: TGTGCCAGCAGCCAAGCGAGGGGTGCTGGCTACACCTTC
CDR3 protein: CASSQARGAGYTF

J gene: TRBJ1-1
V gene: TRBV20-1
clone size: few
D gene: TRBD1
CDR3 length: 15
CDR3 DNA: TGCAGTGCTAGCCGACAGGGAAGTCATACCACTGAAGCTTTCTTT
CDR3 protein: CSASRQGSHTTEAFF

J gene: TRBJ2-7
V gene: TRBV20-1
clone size: few
D gene: TRBD2
CDR3 length: 15
CDR3 DNA: TGCAGTGCTAGAGATACGCCTAGCGGGGCCTACGAGCAGTACTTC
CDR3 protein: CSARDTPSGAYEQYF

J gene: TRBJ2-1
V gene: TRBV7-3
clone size: many
D gene: TRBD2
CDR3 length: 15
CDR3 DNA: TGTGCCAGCAGCTTGACCGGGGGGGCCGGTAATGAGCAGTTCTTC
CDR3 protein: CASSLTGGAGNEQFF

J gene: TRBJ2-5
V gene: TRBV6-1
clone size: few
D gene: TRBD1
CDR3 length: 18
CDR3 DNA: TGTGCCAGCAGTGAATCAAAGTCACGGGCAGGGGGCGTGGAGACCCAGTACTTC
CDR3 protein: CASSESKSRAGGVETQYF

J gene: TRBJ2-2
V gene: TRBV9
clone size: .
D gene: .
CDR3 length: 15
CDR3 DNA: TGTGCCAGCAGCCTTCACAACGCGAACACCGGGGAGCTGTTTTTT
CDR3 protein: CASSLHNANTGELFF

J gene: TRBJ2-5
V gene: TRBV4-1
clone size: few
D gene: .
CDR3 length: 15
CDR3 DNA: TGCGCCAGCAGCCAAGATCCCAGAAGGGAGGAGACCCAGTACTTC
CDR3 protein: CASSQDPRREETQYF

J gene: TRBJ2-5
V gene: TRBV5-1
clone size: many
D gene: .
CDR3 length: 14
CDR3 DNA: TGCGCCAGCAGCTTGGTCAGAGAGGGAGAGACCCAGTACTTC
CDR3 protein: CASSLVREGETQYF

J gene: TRBJ2-5
V gene: TRBV3-1
clone size: many
D gene: .
CDR3 length: 14
CDR3 DNA: TGTGCCAGCAGCCAAGGGGGACGGCAAGAGACCCAGTACTTC
CDR3 protein: CASSQGGRQETQYF

J gene: TRBJ1-2
V gene: TRBV12-3/TRBV12-4
clone size: many
D gene: .
CDR3 length: 14
CDR3 DNA: TGTGCCAGCAGGTCCGCTGGGGGTGGCTATGGCTACACCTTC
CDR3 protein: CASRSAGGGYGYTF

J gene: TRBJ2-7
V gene: TRBV7-2
clone size: many
D gene: TRBD2
CDR3 length: 15
CDR3 DNA: TGTGCCAGCAGCTTAGAGCGGGGGGGCCTGAGGGAGCAGTACTTC
CDR3 protein: CASSLERGGLREQYF

J gene: TRBJ2-5
V gene: TRBV5-5
clone size: .
D gene: .
CDR3 length: 15
CDR3 DNA: TGTGCCAGCAGCTTTCCTCAGACAGTCCAAGAGACCCAGTACTTC
CDR3 protein: CASSFPQTVQETQYF

J gene: TRBJ2-5
V gene: TRBV29-1
clone size: .
D gene: .
CDR3 length: 13
CDR3 DNA: TGCAGCGTTGATGTCGACCCCTGGGAGACCCAGTACTTC
CDR3 protein: CSVDVDPWETQYF

J gene: TRBJ2-7
V gene: TRBV7-9
clone size: many
D gene: .
CDR3 length: 14
CDR3 DNA: TGTGCCAGCAGCCCAGGGGTCGGAGGGGACGAGCAGTACTTC
CDR3 protein: CASSPGVGGDEQYF

J gene: TRBJ2-6
V gene: TRBV3-1
clone size: many
D gene: TRBD1
CDR3 length: 15
CDR3 DNA: TGTGCCAGCAGCCTCAGGGGGCCTGGGGCCAACGTCCTGACTTTC
CDR3 protein: CASSLRGPGANVLTF

J gene: TRBJ2-7
V gene: TRBV20-1
clone size: once
D gene: TRBD1
CDR3 length: 15
CDR3 DNA: TGCAGTGCTAGAGAACCGACAGGGATCTCCTACGAGCAGTACTTC
CDR3 protein: CSAREPTGISYEQYF

J gene: TRBJ1-1
V gene: TRBV29-1
clone size: many
D gene: .
CDR3 length: 11
CDR3 DNA: TGCAGCGTTGGCAGAGACACTGAAGCTTTCTTT
CDR3 protein: CSVGRDTEAFF

J gene: TRBJ2-5
V gene: TRBV6-1
clone size: .
D gene: .
CDR3 length: 11
CDR3 DNA: TGTGCCAGCAGTGAAGTGAGGACCCAGTACTTC
CDR3 protein: CASSEVRTQYF

J gene: TRBJ2-2
V gene: TRBV27
clone size: few
D gene: .
CDR3 length: 12
CDR3 DNA: TGTGCCAGCAGTACCTTAGCCGGGGAGCTGTTTTTT
CDR3 protein: CASSTLAGELFF